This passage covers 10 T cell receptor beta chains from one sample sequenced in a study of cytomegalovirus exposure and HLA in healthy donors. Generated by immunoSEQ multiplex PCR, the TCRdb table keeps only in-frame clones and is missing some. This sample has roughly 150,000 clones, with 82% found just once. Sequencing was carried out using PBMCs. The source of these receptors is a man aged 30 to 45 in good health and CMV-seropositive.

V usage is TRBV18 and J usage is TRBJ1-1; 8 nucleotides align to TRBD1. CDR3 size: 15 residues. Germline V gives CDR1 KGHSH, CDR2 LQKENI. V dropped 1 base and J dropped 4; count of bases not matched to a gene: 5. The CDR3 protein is CASSPQGQGATEAFF. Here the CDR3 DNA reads TGTGCCAGCTCACCACAGGGGCAGGGGGCCACTGAAGCTTTCTTT.

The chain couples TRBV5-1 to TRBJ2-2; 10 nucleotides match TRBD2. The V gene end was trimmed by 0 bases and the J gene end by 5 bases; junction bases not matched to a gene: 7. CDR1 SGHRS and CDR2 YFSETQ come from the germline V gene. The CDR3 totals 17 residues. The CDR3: CASSLDSGRTGTGELFF. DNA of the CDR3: TGCGCCAGCAGCTTGGATAGCGGGAGGACGGGGACCGGGGAGCTGTTTTTT.

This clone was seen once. CDR3 nucleotides: TGTGCCAGCAGTGAAGGGCAGGGATTCAGGGATACGCAGTATTTT. Its translation: CASSEGQGFRDTQYF. The chain has TRBV6-1 and TRBJ2-3; D perhaps matches TRBD1 (5 bases). Per germline, CDR1 MNHNS and CDR2 SASEGT. V lost 1 base and J lost 6, with 14 bases in between. The CDR3 length is 15 residues.

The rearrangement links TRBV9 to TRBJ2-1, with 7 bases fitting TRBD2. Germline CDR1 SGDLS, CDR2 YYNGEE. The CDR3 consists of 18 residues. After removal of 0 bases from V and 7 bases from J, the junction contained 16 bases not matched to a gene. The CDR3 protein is CASSVGASGAGESNEQFF. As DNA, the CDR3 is TGTGCCAGCAGCGTAGGTGCCAGTGGGGCGGGGGAATCGAATGAGCAGTTCTTC.

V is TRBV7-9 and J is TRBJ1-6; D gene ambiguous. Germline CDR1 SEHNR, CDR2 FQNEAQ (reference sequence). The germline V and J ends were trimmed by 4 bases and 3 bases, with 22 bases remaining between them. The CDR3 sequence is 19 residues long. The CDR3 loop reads CASSSSAGVGAFYNSPLHF. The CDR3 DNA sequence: TGTGCCAGCAGCTCTAGCGCAGGAGTAGGCGCCTTCTATAATTCACCCCTCCACTTT.

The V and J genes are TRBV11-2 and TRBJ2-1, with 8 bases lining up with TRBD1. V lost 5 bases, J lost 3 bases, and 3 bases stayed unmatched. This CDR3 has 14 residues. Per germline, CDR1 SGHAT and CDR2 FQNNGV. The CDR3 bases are TGTGCCAGCAGCCTGGACAGGGTCTACAATGAGCAGTTCTTC. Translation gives CASSLDRVYNEQFF.

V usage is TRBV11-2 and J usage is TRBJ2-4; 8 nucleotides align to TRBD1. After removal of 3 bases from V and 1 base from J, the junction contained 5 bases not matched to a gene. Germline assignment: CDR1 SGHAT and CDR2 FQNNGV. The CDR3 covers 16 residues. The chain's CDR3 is CASSFRTGLAKNIQYF. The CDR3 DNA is TGTGCCAGCAGCTTTCGGACAGGGCTGGCCAAAAACATTCAGTACTTC.

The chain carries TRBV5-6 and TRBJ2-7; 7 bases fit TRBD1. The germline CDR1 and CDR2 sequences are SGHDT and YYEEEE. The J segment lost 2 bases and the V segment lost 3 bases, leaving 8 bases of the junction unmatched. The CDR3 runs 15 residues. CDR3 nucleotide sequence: TGTGCCAGCAGCTCTCTAAGGGGGCACCCCTACGAGCAGTACTTC. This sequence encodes CASSSLRGHPYEQYF.

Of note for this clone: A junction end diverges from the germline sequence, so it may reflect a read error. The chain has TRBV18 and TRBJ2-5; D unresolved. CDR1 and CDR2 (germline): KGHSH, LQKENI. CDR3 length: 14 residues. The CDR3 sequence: CASSNATVQEIQYF. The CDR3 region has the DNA TGTGCCAGCTCAAACGCCACGGTTCAAGAGATCCAGTACTTC.

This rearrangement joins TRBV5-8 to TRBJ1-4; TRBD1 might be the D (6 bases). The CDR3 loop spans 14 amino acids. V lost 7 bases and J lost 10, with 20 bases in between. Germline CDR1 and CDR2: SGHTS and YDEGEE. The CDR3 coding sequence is TGTGCCAGCCTCCGAAGCAGGGGAATCGGAAAACTGTTTTTT. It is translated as CASLRSRGIGKLFF.